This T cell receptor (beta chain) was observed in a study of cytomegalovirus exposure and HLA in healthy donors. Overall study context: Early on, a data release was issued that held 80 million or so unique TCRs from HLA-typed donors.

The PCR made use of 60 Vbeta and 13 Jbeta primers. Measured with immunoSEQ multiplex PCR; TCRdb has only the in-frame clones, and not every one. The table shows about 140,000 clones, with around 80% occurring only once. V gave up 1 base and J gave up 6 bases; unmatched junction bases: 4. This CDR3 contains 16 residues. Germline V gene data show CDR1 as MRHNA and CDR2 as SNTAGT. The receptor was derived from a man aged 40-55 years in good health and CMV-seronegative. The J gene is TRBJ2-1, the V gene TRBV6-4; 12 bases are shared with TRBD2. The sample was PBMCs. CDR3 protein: CASSDFLAGGLNEQFF. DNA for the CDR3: TGTGCCAGCAGTGACTTTCTAGCGGGGGGGCTCAATGAGCAGTTCTTC.